These 32 T cell receptor beta chains were all obtained from the same sample, sequenced in a study of T cell repertoires in cytomegalovirus infection. TCRdb processed the reads anew with MiXCR; each CDR3 protein has one entry. The repertoire has about 530,000 distinct CDR3 sequences, roughly 29% of them found once; the top ten carry roughly an eighth. The sample comprised PBMCs. The receptor set was obtained from a human donor in good health (CMV status not recorded). Some clones in this sample may be carry-over from other donors' samples.

The chain links TRBV19 to TRBJ1-2; D is ambiguous. The CDR3 runs 12 residues. Germline V gene sequence: CDR1 LNHDA, CDR2 SQIVND (reference sequence). The ends were cut back, 5 bases at V and 4 bases at J, with 8 bases in the middle. The CDR3 here is CASSGRGYGYTF. In nucleotides, the CDR3 is TGTGCCAGTAGTGGGAGAGGCTATGGCTACACCTTC.

The genes are TRBV11-2 and TRBJ2-1; D call uncertain. The germline gives CDR1 SGHAT, CDR2 FQNNGV. V shed 5 bases and J shed 6 bases, with 11 bases lying between them. The CDR3 spans 13 residues. The CDR3 DNA reads TGTGCCAGCAGCCCCTCCCAGGTCAATGAGCAGTTCTTC. Protein sequence: CASSPSQVNEQFF.

This clonotype was observed at least ten times. This chain links TRBV7-2 with TRBJ2-3; D is perhaps TRBD2 (5 bases). Between the trimmed V and J ends, which lost 4 bases and 6 bases, there was a span of 14 bases. The CDR3 totals 14 residues. Germline CDR1 SGHTA, CDR2 FQGNSA. The chain's CDR3 is CASSSYGGPDTQYF. CDR3 sequence (DNA): TGTGCCAGCAGCTCCTACGGAGGCCCCGATACGCAGTATTTT.

In its sample, this clonotype was seen a few times. The genes are TRBV28 and TRBJ1-3, with D tentatively TRBD1 (5 bases). The CDR3 extends over 15 amino acids. V was pared by 5 bases and J by 0 bases, with 11 bases between. Germline V CDR1 and CDR2: MDHEN, SYDVKM. The CDR3 loop reads CASSGGGSSGNTIYF. CDR3 nucleotide sequence: TGTGCCAGCAGTGGGGGAGGAAGCTCTGGAAACACCATATATTTT.

V and J are TRBV28 and TRBJ2-1; a possible D gene is TRBD2 (5 bases). Trimming removed 7 bases at V and 5 bases at J, with 12 bases between. This CDR3 comprises 13 residues. Per germline, CDR1 MDHEN and CDR2 SYDVKM. This CDR3 is CASNEGSDNEQFF. The CDR3 DNA follows: TGTGCCAGCAACGAGGGTTCTGACAATGAGCAGTTCTTC.

A few counts support this clonotype. The genes are TRBV14 and TRBJ2-1, with D unclear. Germline CDR1 reads SGHDN; CDR2 reads FVKESK. CDR3 size: 13 residues. The V and J ends lost 7 bases and 5 bases respectively, with 12 bases between them. The DNA for the CDR3 is TGTGCCAGCAACATGGGGAACAACAATGAGCAGTTCTTC. Protein sequence: CASNMGNNNEQFF.

This clonotype turned up a few times. This rearrangement joins TRBV20-1 to TRBJ2-1; no firm D call. CDR3 length: 11 residues. Germline CDR1 and CDR2: DFQATT and SNEGSKA (reference sequence). V was shortened by 6 bases and J by 9 bases, with 12 bases between the two germline ends. This chain's CDR3 is CSAHLSTEQFF. CDR3 DNA: TGCAGTGCGCACCTGAGCACTGAGCAGTTCTTC.

CDR3 in DNA: TGTGCCAGCGGACCTTACAAAAGCTCTGGAAACACCATATATTTT. This sequence encodes CASGPYKSSGNTIYF. This rearrangement joins TRBV28 to TRBJ1-3; no definite D call. The length of the CDR3 is 15 residues. Between the trimmed V and J ends, which lost 8 bases and 0 bases, there was a span of 14 bases. Germline V gene lookup returns CDR1 MDHEN and CDR2 SYDVKM.

In regard to this clonotype: Germline is not matched at one junction end, which may reflect a read error. The J gene is TRBJ1-2, the V gene TRBV7-7, with D unclear. CDR1 and CDR2 from the germline V gene are SSHAT and FNYEAQ (reference sequence). CDR3 size: 14 residues. The chain's CDR3 is CASSFIEGRDGYTF. CDR3 DNA sequence: TGTGCTAGCAGCTTCATTGAGGGAAGGGATGGCTACACCTTC.

The chain uses TRBV7-3 and TRBJ2-2; TRBD2 might be the D (5 bases). Trimming shortened V by 6 bases and J by 5 bases, and 19 bases separated the two germline ends. This CDR3 is 16 amino acids long. CDR1 SGHTA and CDR2 FQGTGA come from the germline V gene. CDR3: CASSSGPPTGTGELFF. The CDR3 DNA reads as TGTGCCAGCAGTTCTGGGCCCCCTACGGGGACCGGGGAGCTGTTTTTT.

V and J are TRBV12-3 or TRBV12-4 and TRBJ2-5; D is ambiguous. V gave up 5 bases and J gave up 2 bases, with 9 bases separating them. The CDR3 length is 13 residues. CDR3 residues: CASSPRRQETQYF. CDR3 sequence (DNA): TGTGCCAGCAGTCCCCGACGTCAAGAGACCCAGTACTTC.

This clonotype has more than one count but fewer than ten. V and J are TRBV28 and TRBJ1-1; tentatively, D is TRBD1 (5 bases). V shed 5 bases and J shed 0 bases, with 13 bases lying between them. CDR1 and CDR2 from the germline V gene are MDHEN and SYDVKM. CDR3 length: 15 residues. CDR3 bases: TGTGCCAGCAGTCGACAGCCGGCAATGAACACTGAAGCTTTCTTT. It specifies CASSRQPAMNTEAFF.

The CDR3 region is CASSPGQGGGRGNTIYF. As DNA, the CDR3 is TGTGCCAGCAGTCCAGGACAGGGCGGCGGTCGCGGAAACACCATATATTTT. V usage is TRBV6-6 and J usage is TRBJ1-3; 8 nucleotides match TRBD1. The trim removed 5 bases at V and 4 bases at J, leaving 13 bases unmatched. Per the germline V gene, CDR1 is MNHNY and CDR2 is SVGAGI (reference sequence). The CDR3 runs 17 residues.

The rearrangement joins TRBV7-9 to TRBJ1-1; 7 bases are shared with TRBD1. The CDR3 consists of 14 residues. The germline V gene encodes CDR1 SEHNR and CDR2 FQNEAQ (reference sequence). J lost 2 bases, V lost 8 bases, and 8 bases had no gene match. CDR3 residues: CASARGTANTEAFF. DNA of the CDR3: TGTGCCAGCGCCAGGGGGACAGCCAACACTGAAGCTTTCTTT. Complete variable domain (other parts from reference TRBV7-9 and TRBJ1-1): DTGVSQNPRHKITKRGQNVTFRCDPISEHNRLYWYRQTLGQGPEFLTYFQNEAQLEKSRLLSDRFSAERPKGSFSTLEIQRTEQGDSAMYLCASARGTANTEAFFGQGTRLTVV.

This clonotype was detected ten times or more. V is TRBV12-3 or TRBV12-4 and J is TRBJ1-5, with D uncertain. This CDR3 is 12 amino acids long. V gave up 3 bases and J gave up 5 bases, with 5 bases separating them. CDR3 in amino acids: CASSLGYQPQHF. CDR3 nucleotide sequence: TGTGCCAGCAGTTTGGGGTATCAGCCCCAGCATTTT.

The rearrangement joins TRBV7-9 to TRBJ2-5, with a possible D match to TRBD2 (6 bases). The CDR3 totals 15 residues. Germline CDR1 and CDR2: SEHNR and FQNEAQ (reference sequence). V was clipped by 5 bases and J by 5 bases, with 18 bases between them. CDR3 sequence reads: CASSDPYRERETQYF. CDR3 coding DNA: TGTGCCAGCAGCGACCCTTATCGGGAGCGGGAGACCCAGTACTTC. The complete variable domain, with remaining parts taken from reference TRBV7-9 and TRBJ2-5, reads DTGVSQNPRHKITKRGQNVTFRCDPISEHNRLYWYRQTLGQGPEFLTYFQNEAQLEKSRLLSDRFSAERPKGSFSTLEIQRTEQGDSAMYLCASSDPYRERETQYFGPGTRLLVL.

On this clonotype itself: A much larger clone is a single base away; this may be a read error. The chain joins TRBV7-8 to TRBJ2-2; D is unresolved. This CDR3 has 15 amino acids. V was shortened by 2 bases and J by 5 bases, with 12 bases between the two germline ends. Germline values: CDR1 SGHVS, CDR2 FQNEAQ. The CDR3 DNA reads as TGTGCCAGCAGCTTATTAGGAGTCGTGACCGGGGAGCTGTTTTTT. This sequence encodes CASSLLGVVTGELFF. Full variable domain (missing parts from reference TRBV7-8 and TRBJ2-2): GAGVSQSPRYKVAKRGQDVALRCDPISGHVSLFWYQQALGQGPEFLTYFQNEAQLDKSGLPSDRFFAERPEGSVSTLKIQRTQQEDSAVYLCASSLLGVVTGELFFGEGSRLTVL.

This clonotype showed up just a few times. This chain links TRBV29-1 with TRBJ1-1; D unresolved. Germline V lookup: CDR1 SQVTM, CDR2 ANQGSEA. This CDR3 has 12 amino acids. V was shortened by 4 bases and J by 4 bases, with 10 bases between the two germline ends. As DNA, the CDR3 is TGCAGCGTTGGATCTGGCGTCACTGAAGCTTTCTTT. Its protein product is CSVGSGVTEAFF.

The table lists this clonotype with a few counts. The chain combines TRBV20-1 with TRBJ1-2, with 8 bases identical to TRBD1. CDR3 length: 14 residues. Germline V gene lookup returns CDR1 DFQATT and CDR2 SNEGSKA (reference sequence). The junction had 8 bases not matched to a gene; V was cut back by 1 base and J by 7 bases. Here the CDR3 reads CSARGNRGIGGYTF. CDR3 nucleotide sequence: TGCAGTGCTAGAGGAAACAGGGGGATCGGTGGCTACACCTTC.

This clonotype was counted many times. This rearrangement joins TRBV7-8 to TRBJ2-7; unclear D gene. Trimming took 0 bases from V and 3 from J, leaving 6 bases between them. CDR1 SGHVS and CDR2 FQNEAQ come from the germline V gene. The CDR3 has 13 amino acids. CDR3 nucleotide sequence: TGTGCCAGCAGCTTAGCGGATTTCTACGAGCAGTACGTC. Encoded protein: CASSLADFYEQYV.

This rearrangement joins TRBV11-3 to TRBJ2-1; 8 bases match TRBD2. CDR1 SGHNT and CDR2 YENEEA come from the germline V gene. V was pared by 2 bases and J by 8 bases, with 5 bases of the junction left unmatched. The CDR3 is 14 amino acids. This CDR3 is CASSLPGREDEQFF. The CDR3 DNA follows: TGTGCCAGCAGCTTACCAGGGCGGGAGGATGAGCAGTTCTTC.

This clonotype came up a few times. The rearrangement uses TRBV7-2 and TRBJ2-1; TRBD2 matches 8 bases. The trim removed 0 bases at V and 5 bases at J, leaving 12 bases unmatched. Germline V gene sequence: CDR1 SGHTA, CDR2 FQGNSA. The CDR3 totals 18 residues. This CDR3 is CASSLAPGLVIQNNEQFF. The CDR3 region has the DNA TGTGCCAGCAGCTTAGCGCCGGGACTAGTGATTCAAAACAATGAGCAGTTCTTC. Complete variable domain (other parts from reference TRBV7-2 and TRBJ2-1): GAGVSQSPSNKVTEKGKDVELRCDPISGHTALYWYRQSLGQGLEFLIYFQGNSAPDKSGLPSDRFSAERTGGSVSTLTIQRTQQEDSAVYLCASSLAPGLVIQNNEQFFGPGTRLTVL.

This clonotype was detected only a few times. The V gene is TRBV5-1, the J gene TRBJ1-4, with no clear D. The V end lost 0 bases, the J end lost 5 bases, and 11 bases lay between the germline ends. Germline V CDR1 and CDR2: SGHRS, YFSETQ. This CDR3 is 15 amino acids long. CDR3 amino acids: CASSLDGLENEKLFF. The CDR3 DNA follows: TGCGCCAGCAGCTTGGATGGACTAGAGAATGAAAAACTGTTTTTT.

This clonotype was detected ten times or more. The chain carries TRBV7-2 and TRBJ1-2; 7 bases map to TRBD1. CDR3 length equals 13 residues. Germline V gene lookup returns CDR1 SGHTA and CDR2 FQGNSA. The ends lost 5 bases at V and 4 bases at J; junction bases unmatched: 4. The CDR3 DNA follows: TGTGCCAGCAGCCTGGACAGGCTCTATGGCTACACCTTC. Its protein product is CASSLDRLYGYTF.

This clonotype appeared a single time. This sequence joins TRBV10-3 and TRBJ1-1; a possible D gene is TRBD1 (5 bases). Germline-derived CDR1 and CDR2 are ENHRY and SYGVKD. The CDR3 covers 14 residues. Between the trimmed V and J ends, which lost 6 bases and 7 bases, there was a span of 18 bases. The CDR3 region is CAISEGQGENEAFF. CDR3 in DNA: TGTGCCATCAGCGAGGGCCAAGGGGAGAATGAAGCTTTCTTT.

This clonotype was observed a handful of times. The chain has TRBV27 and TRBJ2-5; 7 bases line up with TRBD1. With V trimmed by 3 bases and J by 7 bases, 11 bases remained unmatched. This CDR3 is built from 15 residues. CDR1 is MNHEY and CDR2 is SMNVEV in the germline V gene (reference sequence). CDR3 residues: CASSFSGQISGTQYF. The CDR3 DNA is TGTGCCAGCAGTTTTTCGGGACAGATAAGTGGGACCCAGTACTTC.

CDR3 region: CASSLGGWTSVNEQFF. Here the CDR3 DNA reads TGCGCCAGCAGCTTGGGCGGTTGGACTAGCGTCAATGAGCAGTTCTTC. The chain carries TRBV5-1 and TRBJ2-1, with TRBD2 identical over 9 bases. V lost 0 bases, J lost 6 bases, and 7 bases stayed unmatched. The germline V gene encodes CDR1 SGHRS and CDR2 YFSETQ. This CDR3 is built from 16 residues.

Many counts were recorded for this clonotype. The rearrangement joins TRBV7-9 to TRBJ1-3; TRBD1 might be the D (6 bases). V dropped 4 bases and J dropped 4 bases, with 11 bases sitting between them. The CDR3 totals 14 residues. Germline V gene lookup returns CDR1 SEHNR and CDR2 FQNEAQ (reference sequence). In DNA, the CDR3 is TGTGCCAGCAGCTCGGGACAATCCGGAAACACCATATATTTT. It translates to CASSSGQSGNTIYF.

This clonotype came up many times. This chain joins TRBV12-3 or TRBV12-4 and TRBJ2-1; either TRBD1 or TRBD2 may fit D (5 bases each). Trimming cost V 7 bases and J 3 bases, with 13 bases left between them. The CDR3 length is 14 residues. The CDR3 sequence: CASTSWGSYNEQFF. CDR3 nucleotides: TGTGCCAGCACCTCCTGGGGGAGCTACAATGAGCAGTTCTTC.

The chain has TRBV5-8 and TRBJ1-2; the D is unclear. Germline CDR1 reads SGHTS; CDR2 reads YDEGEE. V lost 4 bases and J lost 2, with 15 bases in between. The CDR3 covers 15 residues. CDR3 nucleotides: TGTGCCAGCAGCCGCCAAAGGGCAGAAAACTATGGCTACACCTTC. It codes for CASSRQRAENYGYTF.

This chain joins TRBV28 and TRBJ2-2, with 8 bases lining up with TRBD2. In germline, CDR1 is MDHEN, CDR2 SYDVKM. The ends lost 7 bases at V and 4 bases at J; junction bases unmatched: 14. The CDR3 has 17 residues. The CDR3 loop is CASTNSGGYMITGELFF. CDR3 in DNA: TGTGCCAGCACAAATTCGGGGGGGTATATGATCACCGGGGAGCTGTTTTTT.

This clonotype was recorded a few times. V gene TRBV6-5 combines with J gene TRBJ2-1, with 8 bases identical to TRBD2. Germline V lookup: CDR1 MNHEY, CDR2 SVGAGI. The CDR3 has 15 residues. The V and J ends lost 2 bases and 5 bases, in that order; junction bases with no gene match: 5. DNA for the CDR3: TGTGCCAGCAGTTACGGGCCGGGACTAGACAATGAGCAGTTCTTC. Its translation: CASSYGPGLDNEQFF.